These 20 T cell receptor beta chains share one sample of origin, sequenced in a study of identical twins. TCRdb used MiXCR to reprocess the 5' RACE reads, holding one entry per CDR3 protein. The sample has a few hundred thousand distinct CDR3 sequences; approximately 18% are singletons. Sequencing used naive T cells sorted from blood. The receptors were gathered from a man aged 45-65 years in good health.

V usage is TRBV25-1 and J usage is TRBJ1-2, with 11 nucleotides matching TRBD1. The CDR3 totals 22 residues. CDR1 and CDR2 (germline): MGHDK, SYGVNS. With 6 bases clipped from V and 0 bases from J, the junction kept 24 bases outside the gene matches. The CDR3 loop is CASSYTRLKPSGTGGSNYGYTF. The CDR3 coding sequence is TGTGCCAGCAGCTATACCAGGCTCAAACCATCCGGGACAGGGGGGTCTAACTATGGCTACACCTTC.

The gene calls are TRBV2 and TRBJ2-7, with 10 bases fitting TRBD1. CDR3 length: 18 amino acids. J gave up 0 bases and V 1 base, and 9 bases lay outside the gene matches. From germline, CDR1 is SNHLY and CDR2 FYNNEI. In nucleotides, the CDR3 is TGTGCCAGCAGTGAAGGTGGGACAGGGGCCCTGAGCTCCTACGAGCAGTACTTC. Its protein is CASSEGGTGALSSYEQYF.

The rearrangement uses TRBV29-1 and TRBJ1-1; 12 nucleotides agree with TRBD1. Trimming took 3 bases from V and 2 from J; bases not matched to a gene: 7. The CDR3 sequence is 16 residues long. Germline V gene data show CDR1 as SQVTM and CDR2 as ANQGSEA. CDR3 amino acids: CSVDGTGGLVNTEAFF. The CDR3 DNA reads as TGCAGCGTTGATGGGACAGGGGGCCTGGTAAACACTGAAGCTTTCTTT.

Points on this clonotype: It may be a read error: a sequence one base away is much more abundant. The V and J genes are TRBV7-6 and TRBJ2-5; D is unclear. Germline lookup yields CDR1 SGHVS and CDR2 FNYEAQ. Trimming removed 0 bases from V and 5 bases from J, with 4 bases in between. The CDR3 runs 12 residues. CDR3 sequence reads: CASSLAPETQYF. CDR3 nucleotides: TGTGCCAGCAGCTTAGCGCCGGAGACCCAGTACTTC.

This clonotype was seen at least ten times. Sequence at one end of the junction differs from germline and may be a read error. V is TRBV5-1 and J is TRBJ2-7; possible D gene TRBD2, 5 bases. The length of the CDR3 is 11 residues. In germline, CDR1 is SGHRS, CDR2 YFSETQ. This chain's CDR3 is CASSRGYEQYF. The DNA for the CDR3 is TGTGCCAGCAGTCGGGGCTACGAGCAGTACTTC.

This clonotype showed up just a few times. The gene calls are TRBV10-3 and TRBJ1-1; tentative D call: TRBD1 (5 bases). The V gene's germline CDR1 is ENHRY and CDR2 SYGVKD. The germline V and J ends were trimmed by 6 bases and 0 bases, with 8 bases remaining between them. This CDR3 region has 13 residues. DNA of the CDR3: TGTGCCATCAGCATAGGGGTGAACACTGAAGCTTTCTTT. This sequence encodes CAISIGVNTEAFF.

This clonotype came up a few times. The V gene is TRBV7-9, the J gene TRBJ2-1; D not certain. The V end lost 0 bases, the J end lost 6 bases, and 9 bases lay between the germline ends. Germline loops: CDR1 SEHNR, CDR2 FQNEAQ (reference sequence). This CDR3 has 14 residues. The CDR3 DNA follows: TGTGCCAGCAGCTTAGCAGCTAGAGCCAATGAGCAGTTCTTC. Translation gives CASSLAARANEQFF. The complete variable domain, with remaining parts taken from reference TRBV7-9 and TRBJ2-1, reads DTGVSQNPRHKITKRGQNVTFRCDPISEHNRLYWYRQTLGQGPEFLTYFQNEAQLEKSRLLSDRFSAERPKGSFSTLEIQRTEQGDSAMYLCASSLAARANEQFFGPGTRLTVL.

This clonotype was detected a few times. CDR3 region: CASSLQRLNIQYF. As DNA, the CDR3 is TGTGCCAGCAGCTTACAGCGACTGAACATTCAGTACTTC. The chain uses TRBV11-2 and TRBJ2-4; D gene uncertain. CDR1 and CDR2 from the germline V gene are SGHAT and FQNNGV. The CDR3 covers 13 residues. Trimming removed 2 bases from V and 7 bases from J, with 9 bases in between.

This clonotype was observed a handful of times. Being one base from a much bigger clone, this may be a read error. V gene TRBV21-1 combines with J gene TRBJ1-3; no check of the table's D call, TRBD1, against the DNA was made. TRBV21-1 is an annotated pseudogene. CDR3 length: 16 residues. The CDR3 here is CASSKVVGGSGNAIYF. In DNA form, the CDR3 reads TGTGCCAGCAGCAAAGTGGTAGGGGGATCTGGAAACGCCATATATTTT.

The chain combines TRBV12-3 or TRBV12-4 with TRBJ1-4, with D possibly being TRBD1 (5 bases). Trimming stripped 5 bases from V and 3 bases from J, with 13 bases between. CDR3 size: 15 residues. CDR3 in DNA: TGTGCCAGCAGTCGACGACGGGACCCTAATGAAAAACTGTTTTTT. The encoded protein is CASSRRRDPNEKLFF.

There are a few counts of this clonotype. The chain recombines TRBV15 with TRBJ2-6; the D is unclear. Trimming removed 5 bases at V and 0 bases at J, with 5 bases between. Germline values: CDR1 LNHNV, CDR2 YYDKDF (reference sequence). The CDR3 is made up of 14 amino acids. In nucleotides, the CDR3 is TGTGCCACCAGCCCCGTCTCTGGGGCCAACGTCCTGACTTTC. Its translation: CATSPVSGANVLTF.

V and J are TRBV12-3 or TRBV12-4 and TRBJ2-1; possibly TRBD1 for D (6 bases). The CDR3 has 14 amino acids. V shed 3 bases and J shed 8 bases, with 14 bases lying between them. The CDR3 DNA is TGTGCCAGCAGTTTTTACAGGGCGGTGGATGAGCAGTTCTTC. This gives the protein CASSFYRAVDEQFF.

The chain has TRBV20-1 and TRBJ2-1; 9 nucleotides align to TRBD2. CDR1 and CDR2 from the germline V gene are DFQATT and SNEGSKA (reference sequence). This CDR3 is built from 15 residues. Trimming removed 1 base from V and 3 bases from J; junction bases left unmatched: 4. The CDR3 DNA reads TGCAGTGCTAGAGTCTTAGCGGGAGTCTACAATGAGCAGTTCTTC. It is translated as CSARVLAGVYNEQFF.

In its sample, this clonotype was seen many times. This sequence joins TRBV18 and TRBJ2-5; TRBD1 agrees at 8 bases. Germline CDR1 and CDR2: KGHSH and LQKENI. The CDR3 is made up of 15 amino acids. V lost 3 bases, J lost 5 bases, and 8 bases stayed unmatched. In nucleotides, the CDR3 is TGTGCCAGCTCACCCTGGGCGGGACAGGAGGAGACCCAGTACTTC. It is translated as CASSPWAGQEETQYF.

This clonotype showed up just a few times. This rearrangement joins TRBV30 to TRBJ1-1; D may be TRBD1 (6 bases). The CDR3 totals 14 residues. The V gene's germline CDR1 is GTSNPN and CDR2 SVGIG (reference sequence). Trimming pared 7 bases from V and 2 bases from J, leaving 17 bases between. Written as DNA, the CDR3 is TGTGCCTCAACCCGGGACATTCATAACACTGAAGCTTTCTTT. This encodes CASTRDIHNTEAFF.

V gene TRBV18 combines with J gene TRBJ2-7, with D possibly TRBD1 on 6 matching bases. The CDR3 consists of 15 residues. CDR1 is KGHSH, CDR2 LQKENI, per germline. V was pared by 2 bases and J by 3 bases, with 14 bases between. The CDR3 spells CASSPSPGQYYEQYF. CDR3 DNA: TGTGCCAGCTCACCATCGCCGGGACAATACTACGAGCAGTACTTC.

J is TRBJ1-3 and V is TRBV11-2; 7 positions agree with TRBD1. Trimming took 4 bases from V and 1 from J; bases not matched to a gene: 4. Germline lookup yields CDR1 SGHAT and CDR2 FQNNGV. The CDR3 extends over 15 amino acids. CDR3 bases: TGTGCCAGCAGCTCCACGACAGGGTCTGGAAACACCATATATTTT. Encoded protein: CASSSTTGSGNTIYF.

The chain combines TRBV6-5 with TRBJ1-4; D unclear. V lost 3 bases, J lost 5 bases, and 10 bases lay in between. This CDR3 spans 14 amino acids. CDR1 and CDR2 (germline): MNHEY, SVGAGI. CDR3 nucleotide sequence: TGTGCCAGCAGTTATAACTTTTTGAATGAAAAACTGTTTTTT. Protein sequence: CASSYNFLNEKLFF.

The chain has TRBV4-3 and TRBJ2-3, with TRBD1 matching 8 bases. Trimming took 4 bases from V and 4 from J; bases not matched to a gene: 7. Germline V lookup: CDR1 LGHNA, CDR2 YSLEER. This CDR3 spans 15 amino acids. CDR3 residues: CASSPEGQAADTQYF. Here the CDR3 DNA reads TGCGCCAGCAGCCCGGAGGGACAGGCAGCAGATACGCAGTATTTT.

The chain has TRBV2 and TRBJ2-1; no reliable D call. CDR1 and CDR2 (germline): SNHLY, FYNNEI. V was trimmed by 3 bases and J by 5 bases, leaving 14 bases between them. This CDR3 contains 15 residues. The DNA for the CDR3 is TGTGCCAGCAGTGACGGCCTTGGGATCAACAATGAGCAGTTCTTC. Encoded protein: CASSDGLGINNEQFF. Variable domain in full (rest from reference TRBV2 and TRBJ2-1): EPEVTQTPSHQVTQMGQEVILRCVPISNHLYFYWYRQILGQKVEFLVSFYNNEISEKSEIFDDQFSVERPDGSNFTLKIRSTKLEDSAMYFCASSDGLGINNEQFFGPGTRLTVL.